A selection of T cell receptor beta chains follows, all from one sample in a study of T cell responses to AZD1222 COVID-19 vaccine. The method was immunoSEQ multiplex PCR; TCRdb's version includes in-frame clones alone and lacks a portion of them. The sample contains 80,000 or so clones, roughly nine tenths of which appear only once. The sample in question was peripheral blood, obtained 28 days after the second AZD1222 dose. The receptors originated from an adult who received the AZD1222 COVID-19 vaccine. Both conserved end residues are part of each CDR3. The order of the fields is clone size, J gene, V gene, D gene, CDR3 DNA, CDR3 protein. A D gene is named only where the DNA matches it firmly. Rows may omit the clone size; those that give it use once, few, many or a size class.

>-|TRBJ2-7|TRBV9|TRBD1
TGTGCCAGCAGCGTAACCGGGACAGGGACCTACGAGCAGTACTTC
CASSVTGTGTYEQYF
>-|TRBJ1-2|TRBV12-3/TRBV12-4|-
TGTGCCAGCAGTTTTGGCCGGAACTATGGCTACACCTTC
CASSFGRNYGYTF
>-|TRBJ1-4|TRBV5-8|TRBD1
TGTGCCATCCGCGACAGGGGGCTCACTAATGAAAAACTGTTTTTT
CAIRDRGLTNEKLFF
>-|TRBJ2-7|TRBV12-3/TRBV12-4|-
TGTGCCCGCCAATGTGGGGTTTACGAGCAGTACTTC
CARQCGVYEQYF
>once|TRBJ1-1|TRBV2|-
TGTCCCCGGAGAATCAACAGGAACACTGAAGCTTTCTTT
CPRRINRNTEAFF
>-|TRBJ2-3|TRBV9|-
TGTGCCAGCAGCGTAGGGGCGGGAACTAGCACAGATACGCAGTATTTT
CASSVGAGTSTDTQYF
>-|TRBJ1-3|TRBV5-8|-
TGTGCCAGCAGCTTAGGAGGGGAAGGAAACACCATATATTTT
CASSLGGEGNTIYF
>-|TRBJ2-7|TRBV27|-
TGTGCCAGCAGAGCGGACTTAACCTACGAGCAGTACTTC
CASRADLTYEQYF
>-|TRBJ2-7|TRBV7-9|TRBD1
TGTGCCAGCAGCCCGACAGGGAACGCCTACGAGCAGTACTTC
CASSPTGNAYEQYF
>-|TRBJ2-7|TRBV5-5|-
TGTGCCAGCAGCTTGGGGCACGAGCAGTACTTC
CASSLGHEQYF
>once|TRBJ2-2|TRBV4-1|-
TGCGCCAGCAGCCAAAGACAGCATGGCGACACCGGGGAGCTGTTTTTT
CASSQRQHGDTGELFF
>once|TRBJ1-4|TRBV20-1|-
TGCAGTGCTAGTGACTCTACCGTGACAGACCTGTTTTTT
CSASDSTVTDLFF
>-|TRBJ2-1|TRBV6-5|TRBD2
TGTGCCAGCAAAGAGCGGGGGGACAATGAGCAGTTCTTC
CASKERGDNEQFF
>-|TRBJ2-7|TRBV29-1|TRBD1
TGCAGCGTTGAAGCTCCCGGGGACAGGCCGATAACGACAGCCACCCTCGAGCAGTACTTC
CSVEAPGDRPITTATLEQYF
>-|TRBJ2-7|TRBV27|-
TGTGCCAGCAGGGGACAAGCCTTGTGGGAGCAGTACTTC
CASRGQALWEQYF
>-|TRBJ2-7|TRBV5-1|-
TGCGCCAGCAGCTCACTAACCGGGACACTGGGGAACGAGCAGTACTTC
CASSSLTGTLGNEQYF
>-|TRBJ2-7|TRBV7-2|-
TGTGCCAGCAGCCCGGTGGCATCCTACGAGCAGTACTTC
CASSPVASYEQYF
>-|TRBJ1-1|TRBV14|TRBD1
TGTGCCAGCAGCCAAGTGATAGGGGGCAGAGTCACTGAAGCTTTCTTT
CASSQVIGGRVTEAFF
>-|TRBJ2-7|TRBV7-2|TRBD1
TGTGCCAGCAGGGGACAGGGTTTTCCGGGGGAGCAGTACTTC
CASRGQGFPGEQYF
>-|TRBJ1-4|TRBV4-1|-
TGCGCCAGCAGCCTAAGGCAGGGTAATGAAAAACTGTTTTTT
CASSLRQGNEKLFF
>-|TRBJ1-5|TRBV11-2|-
TGTGCCAGCAGCTCCAATAGCAATCAGCCCCAGCATTTT
CASSSNSNQPQHF
>-|TRBJ2-2|TRBV3-1/TRBV3-2|TRBD2
TGTGCCAGCAGGGCGGGGGACACCGGGGAGCTGTTTTTT
CASRAGDTGELFF
>-|TRBJ1-5|TRBV7-8|-
TGTGCCAGCAGTCACGTAAATCTAGGGTGGGATCAGGGTCCGCCCCAGCATTTT
CASSHVNLGWDQGPPQHF
>-|TRBJ1-1|TRBV20-1|-
TGCAGTGCTAGTGGGGGGTGGAGGGCAATGAACACTGAAGCTTTCTTT
CSASGGWRAMNTEAFF
>-|TRBJ2-7|TRBV5-4|-
TGTGCCAGCAGCTTGGGACAGGTCTACGAGCAGTACTTC
CASSLGQVYEQYF
>-|TRBJ2-2|TRBV24-1|-
TGTGCCACCAGTGATTCGGGACCTTACACCGGGGAGCTGTTTTTT
CATSDSGPYTGELFF
>-|TRBJ2-3|TRBV5-1|-
TGCGCCAGCAGCTTGGGGTCGACAGATAGGCAGTATTTT
CASSLGSTDRQYF
>-|TRBJ2-1|TRBV7-2|-
TGTGCCAGCAGCTTAGTCGGCAGGGAAGTTCGAAATGAGCAGTTCTTC
CASSLVGREVRNEQFF
>once|TRBJ1-1|TRBV30|-
TGTGCCTGGAGTGAAAGGGGGACTGAAGCTTTCTTT
CAWSERGTEAFF
>-|TRBJ1-1|TRBV19|TRBD1
TGTGCCATTAGGGACAGGGGGCATGTTGAAGCTTTCTTT
CAIRDRGHVEAFF
>-|TRBJ1-5|TRBV5-4|-
TGTGCCAGCAGCTTGGATAGCAATCAGCCCCAGCATTTT
CASSLDSNQPQHF
>-|TRBJ2-7|TRBV27|TRBD1
TGTGCCAGCTTCACACTCCGGGACAGGGGGCGTGAGCAGTACTTC
CASFTLRDRGREQYF
>-|TRBJ2-3|TRBV19|TRBD2
TGTGCCAGTAGTCAGGGACTAACAGATACGCAGTATTTT
CASSQGLTDTQYF
>-|TRBJ2-7|TRBV19|-
TGTGCCAGTAGTATAGGGACAGAAACCTACGAGCAGTACTTC
CASSIGTETYEQYF
>-|TRBJ2-7|TRBV30|-
TGTGCCTGGAGTGTAATCGGGGGCGGCGGGGAGCAGTACTTC
CAWSVIGGGGEQYF